These 20 T cell receptor beta chains were all obtained from the same sample, sequenced in a study of blood T cell repertoires in COVID-19. The repertoire was sequenced with immunoSEQ multiplex PCR; TCRdb's copy has only in-frame clones and lacks some. Of 40,000 to 50,000 clones listed, more than 75% are singletons. The sequenced sample was peripheral blood. These receptors were taken from a man between 65 and 80 years old with active COVID-19.

The gene calls are TRBV28 and TRBJ1-5; unclear D gene. Germline values: CDR1 MDHEN, CDR2 SYDVKM. Trimming shortened V by 5 bases and J by 5 bases, and 7 bases separated the two germline ends. The CDR3 has 12 residues. As DNA, the CDR3 is TGTGCCAGCAGTACCAGTCATCAGCCCCAGCATTTT. Its translation is CASSTSHQPQHF. The complete variable domain, with remaining parts taken from reference TRBV28 and TRBJ1-5, reads DVKVTQSSRYLVKRTGEKVFLECVQDMDHENMFWYRQDPGLGLRLIYFSYDVKMKEKGDIPEGYSVSREKKERFSLILESASTNQTSMYLCASSTSHQPQHFGDGTRLSIL.

Only one count was recorded for this clone. V gene TRBV10-3 combines with J gene TRBJ2-7; TRBD1 agrees at 9 bases. The junction had 15 bases not matched to a gene; V was cut back by 3 bases and J by 0 bases. Germline CDR1 is ENHRY and CDR2 is SYGVKD. The CDR3 has 19 amino acids. The CDR3 is CAISDLRASGTGSSYEQYF. CDR3 sequence (DNA): TGTGCCATCAGTGACCTGAGGGCCTCCGGGACAGGGTCCTCCTACGAGCAGTACTTC.

The chain carries TRBV19 and TRBJ2-1; 16 bases fit TRBD2. With V trimmed by 3 bases and J by 4 bases, 6 bases remained unmatched. Germline CDR1 reads LNHDA; CDR2 reads SQIVND (reference sequence). This CDR3 contains 18 residues. DNA for the CDR3: TGTGCCAGTAGTATGGGGACTAGCGGGAGGGCGGGGTACAATGAGCAGTTCTTC. Translation: CASSMGTSGRAGYNEQFF.

The V call is TRBV24-1, the J call TRBJ2-7; the match to TRBD2 covers 9 bases. The CDR3 spans 15 residues. CDR1 is KGHDR and CDR2 is SFDVKD in the germline V gene. With V trimmed by 10 bases and J by 0 bases, 9 bases remained unmatched. CDR3 region: CATFRRGGSSYEQYF. Here the CDR3 DNA reads TGTGCCACTTTCAGGCGGGGGGGGAGCTCCTACGAGCAGTACTTC.

The V call is TRBV4-1, the J call TRBJ2-2; D may be TRBD2 (6 bases). V lost 2 bases and J lost 7, with 11 bases in between. Germline-derived CDR1 and CDR2 are MGHRA and YSYEKL. The CDR3 covers 14 residues. The CDR3 loop reads CASSQLEGFGELFF. CDR3 bases: TGCGCCAGCAGCCAACTGGAGGGGTTCGGGGAGCTGTTTTTT.

The V call is TRBV5-1, the J call TRBJ1-4; possible D gene TRBD1, 6 bases. Trimming cost V 4 bases and J 3 bases, with 13 bases left between them. This CDR3 has 15 amino acids. Germline lookup yields CDR1 SGHRS and CDR2 YFSETQ. CDR3 residues: CASSTSGTPNEKLFF. DNA of the CDR3: TGCGCCAGCAGCACCTCCGGGACACCTAATGAAAAACTGTTTTTT. Based on the CDR3 plus reference TRBV5-1 and TRBJ1-4, the full variable domain is KAGVTQTPRYLIKTRGQQVTLSCSPISGHRSVSWYQQTPGQGLQFLFEYFSETQRNKGNFPGRFSGRQFSNSRSEMNVSTLELGDSALYLCASSTSGTPNEKLFFGSGTQLSVL.

The rearrangement links TRBV6-2 or TRBV6-3 to TRBJ2-5, with 12 bases that match TRBD1. V dropped 4 bases and J dropped 4; count of bases not matched to a gene: 7. Germline values: CDR1 MNHEY, CDR2 SVGEGT. This CDR3 comprises 16 residues. The CDR3: CASSSPGQGARETQYF. The CDR3, as DNA: TGTGCCAGCAGTTCCCCGGGACAGGGGGCTCGAGAGACCCAGTACTTC.

The chain couples TRBV18 to TRBJ2-7; D gene unclear. This CDR3 is 11 amino acids long. Deletions cut 6 bases from V and 3 bases from J, with 6 bases between. Per germline, CDR1 KGHSH and CDR2 LQKENI. This CDR3 reads CASSEHYEQYF. CDR3 coding DNA: TGTGCCAGCTCCGAGCACTACGAGCAGTACTTC.

The chain is built from TRBV11-2 and TRBJ2-2; TRBD2 aligns across 7 bases. V was pared by 2 bases and J by 2 bases, with 11 bases of the junction left unmatched. CDR3 length: 18 residues. The germline CDR1 and CDR2 sequences are SGHAT and FQNNGV. The CDR3 region is CASSLFPRELSNTGELFF. DNA for the CDR3: TGTGCCAGCAGCTTATTCCCGCGGGAGTTGAGTAACACCGGGGAGCTGTTTTTT.

CDR3 sequence: CASSPFSGRYNEQFF. In nucleotides, the CDR3 is TGTGCCAGCAGCCCTTTCAGCGGAAGATACAATGAGCAGTTCTTC. The genes are TRBV11-2 and TRBJ2-1, with D perhaps matching TRBD2 (5 bases). The CDR3 has 15 residues. The V end was cut by 5 bases, the J end by 4 bases, with 15 bases between. Germline CDR1 and CDR2: SGHAT and FQNNGV.

The chain recombines TRBV2 with TRBJ2-7, with 9 bases that match TRBD2. After removal of 6 bases from V and 6 bases from J, the junction contained 12 bases not matched to a gene. The CDR3 length is 15 residues. Germline lookup yields CDR1 SNHLY and CDR2 FYNNEI. The CDR3 reads CASSELGLALGEQYF. CDR3 sequence (DNA): TGTGCCAGCAGCGAATTGGGACTAGCTTTGGGCGAGCAGTACTTC.

The V gene is TRBV21-1, the J gene TRBJ1-6; the D call of TRBD1 is as the table states it, not checked on the DNA. TRBV21-1 is noted as a pseudogene. The CDR3 is 17 residues long. Written as DNA, the CDR3 is TGTGCCAGCAGCCCCCAACAGGGGGCTCCAGGGTATGAGGCCCTCCACTTT. Residues: CASSPQQGAPGYEALHF.

The chain carries TRBV11-2 and TRBJ2-7; 14 nucleotides align to TRBD2. Germline values: CDR1 SGHAT, CDR2 FQNNGV. V trimming: 4 bases; J trimming: 2 bases; junction bases outside the gene matches: 1. The CDR3 consists of 15 residues. In DNA, the CDR3 is TGTGCCAGCAGCTCGGGACTAGCGGGGGCCTACGAGCAGTACTTC. This encodes CASSSGLAGAYEQYF.

The CDR3 region has the DNA TGTGCCAGCAGGCTATCAGGGCGGACCGGGGAGCTGTTTTTT. This gives the protein CASRLSGRTGELFF. The chain is built from TRBV5-6 and TRBJ2-2; a weak D match, TRBD1 (5 bases). This CDR3 contains 14 residues. Germline CDR1 is SGHDT and CDR2 is YYEEEE. Trimming stripped 5 bases from V and 5 bases from J, with 13 bases between.

The chain uses TRBV7-8 and TRBJ2-5; TRBD2 agrees at 7 bases. The germline gives CDR1 SGHVS, CDR2 FQNEAQ. This CDR3 is 15 amino acids long. The junction had 10 bases not matched to a gene; V was cut back by 5 bases and J by 4 bases. Written as DNA, the CDR3 is TGTGCCAGCAGCGCCGGTCGGGGGGTTCGAGAGACCCAGTACTTC. As protein: CASSAGRGVRETQYF.

A single count supports this clone. The V and J genes are TRBV28 and TRBJ1-4; 7 nucleotides align to TRBD1. Germline CDR1 and CDR2: MDHEN and SYDVKM. The CDR3 extends over 16 amino acids. V was clipped by 4 bases and J by 8 bases; unmatched bases: 13. The CDR3 nucleotides are TGTGCCAGCAGTTCCAACAGGGGCCCCACCGGGGAAAAACTGTTTTTT. As protein: CASSSNRGPTGEKLFF.

V is TRBV11-3 and J is TRBJ2-7, with a tentative D call TRBD2 (6 bases). This CDR3 region has 13 residues. V shed 5 bases and J shed 6 bases, with 14 bases lying between them. Germline loops: CDR1 SGHNT, CDR2 YENEEA. CDR3: CASSPFREAEQYF. CDR3 coding DNA: TGTGCCAGCAGCCCCTTCAGGGAGGCCGAGCAGTACTTC. The variable domain in full, completed from reference TRBV11-3 and TRBJ2-7, reads EAGVVQSPRYKIIEKKQPVAFWCNPISGHNTLYWYLQNLGQGPELLIRYENEEAVDDSQLPKDRFSAERLKGVDSTLKIQPAELGDSAVYLCASSPFREAEQYFGPGTRLTVT.

The chain couples TRBV29-1 to TRBJ2-5; TRBD2 might be the D (6 bases). This CDR3 has 13 amino acids. V was trimmed by 4 bases and J by 4 bases, leaving 13 bases between them. Germline V gene sequence: CDR1 SQVTM, CDR2 ANQGSEA. CDR3 sequence (DNA): TGCAGCGTTGCTAGACACGGGGGAGAGACCCAGTACTTC. It yields the protein CSVARHGGETQYF.

This clone was seen just once. The chain is built from TRBV6-5 and TRBJ1-2, with 9 bases that match TRBD1. The germline CDR1 and CDR2 sequences are MNHEY and SVGAGI. The CDR3 has 14 amino acids. V was clipped by 4 bases and J by 7 bases; unmatched bases: 7. The CDR3, as DNA: TGTGCCAGCAGTTCCGGGACAGGGCGCCCTGGCTACACCTTC. Encoded protein: CASSSGTGRPGYTF.

The chain links TRBV6-2 or TRBV6-3 to TRBJ2-6; the D is unclear. Trimming removed 6 bases at V and 2 bases at J, with 20 bases between. CDR3 length: 18 residues. Germline loops: CDR1 MNHEY, CDR2 SVGEGT. The CDR3 sequence is CASSGLKRLHTGANVLTF. The CDR3, as DNA: TGTGCCAGCAGCGGCCTAAAGCGACTCCACACTGGGGCCAACGTCCTGACTTTC.